Below are 17 T cell receptor beta chains sequenced from a single sample in a study of blood T cell repertoires in COVID-19 (TCRdb year 2020). Preparation of the library involved the immunoSEQ multiplex PCR assay. TCRdb's version of the immuneACCESS table is confined to in-frame rearrangements and falls short of the full clone set. An unresolved V gene accounts for under half of the shortfall where checked; the remainder is of unknown origin. This sample lists 140,000 to 150,000 clones; approximately 87% were detected once. The ten largest clonotypes hold approximately 35% of the sample. Source material: peripheral blood. These TCRs come from a man over 45 who had recovered from COVID-19.

The V gene is TRBV11-3, the J gene TRBJ2-1; 8 bases map to TRBD2. The germline V gene has CDR1 SGHNT and CDR2 YENEEA. This CDR3 has 18 amino acids. Losses at the gene ends were 1 base for V and 2 bases for J; bases not matched to a gene: 10. The CDR3 is CASSLAPTISGAYNEQFF. The CDR3 region has the DNA TGTGCCAGCAGCTTAGCCCCAACCATTAGCGGGGCCTACAATGAGCAGTTCTTC.

CDR3 loop: CASSLTGGTNTEAFF. In DNA, the CDR3 is TGTGCCAGCAGCTTGACAGGGGGTACCAACACTGAAGCTTTCTTT. The chain uses TRBV5-6 and TRBJ1-1; 8 nucleotides agree with TRBD1. V shed 1 base and J 2 bases; nucleotides not matched to a gene: 4. The CDR3 loop spans 15 amino acids. Germline CDR1 SGHDT, CDR2 YYEEEE.

Only one count was recorded for this clone. The rearrangement links TRBV11-2 to TRBJ1-2; D is perhaps TRBD1 (5 bases). Trimming stripped 5 bases from V and 12 bases from J, with 22 bases between. Germline lookup yields CDR1 SGHAT and CDR2 FQNNGV. The CDR3 has 14 amino acids. CDR3 residues: CASSGQGGHPPHTF. The CDR3 DNA reads TGTGCCAGCAGCGGCCAGGGTGGCCACCCACCCCACACCTTC.

This clone was seen once. The chain employs TRBV12-5 and TRBJ2-7, with 8 bases fitting TRBD1. The CDR3 runs 15 residues. Germline-derived CDR1 and CDR2 are LGHNT and FRNRAP. V was pared by 5 bases and J by 0 bases, with 6 bases of the junction left unmatched. The CDR3 DNA reads TGTGCTAGTGGTACCGGGACAGGTCTCTCCTACGAGCAGTACTTC. Protein sequence: CASGTGTGLSYEQYF.

This chain uses TRBV19 with TRBJ2-2; D not certain. V dropped 3 bases and J dropped 4 bases, with 15 bases sitting between them. The germline gives CDR1 LNHDA, CDR2 SQIVND (reference sequence). The CDR3 covers 16 residues. The CDR3, as DNA: TGTGCCAGTAGTATTTCGAGGAAAGGCGGCACCGGGGAGCTGTTTTTT. Its protein product is CASSISRKGGTGELFF.

This clone was detected only once. This sequence joins TRBV10-2 and TRBJ1-2, with D tentatively TRBD1 (5 bases). From germline, CDR1 is WSHSY and CDR2 SAAADI. V was shortened by 6 bases and J by 4 bases, with 15 bases between the two germline ends. The CDR3 spans 14 residues. The CDR3 loop reads CASRGFGGGYGYTF. The CDR3 DNA follows: TGCGCCAGCAGAGGGTTCGGGGGAGGCTATGGCTACACCTTC.

In DNA form, the CDR3 reads TGCGCCAGCAATCCGGGACAGGTCTCTGGAAACACCATATATTTT. This encodes CASNPGQVSGNTIYF. The chain carries TRBV10-2 and TRBJ1-3, with 8 nucleotides matching TRBD1. The CDR3 spans 15 residues. Looked up from germline, CDR1 is WSHSY and CDR2 is SAAADI. Germline trimming cut 7 bases from V and 0 bases from J; bases unmatched to any gene: 5.

CDR3 loop: CASSLSGGAEETQYF. In DNA form, the CDR3 reads TGTGCCAGCAGCTTAAGTGGGGGGGCCGAAGAGACCCAGTACTTC. This chain joins TRBV7-6 and TRBJ2-5; possibly TRBD2 for D (7 bases). V lost 2 bases and J 3 bases, leaving 13 bases between the germline ends. Germline values: CDR1 SGHVS, CDR2 FNYEAQ. This CDR3 comprises 15 residues. The full variable domain, rest sourced from reference TRBV7-6 and TRBJ2-5, is GAGVSQSPRYKVTKRGQDVALRCDPISGHVSLYWYRQALGQGPEFLTYFNYEAQQDKSGLPNDRFSAERPEGSISTLTIQRTEQRDSAMYRCASSLSGGAEETQYFGPGTRLLVL.

This clone was picked up one time. This chain joins TRBV16 and TRBJ1-2; D call uncertain. Germline V gene sequence: CDR1 KGHSY, CDR2 FQNENV. Trimming shortened V by 2 bases and J by 3 bases, and 4 bases separated the two germline ends. The CDR3 runs to 12 residues. This chain's CDR3 is CASSQTDYGYTF. The CDR3, as DNA: TGTGCCAGCAGCCAAACAGACTATGGCTACACCTTC.

This chain joins TRBV19 and TRBJ1-5; the match to TRBD1 covers 11 bases. This CDR3 spans 17 amino acids. V shed 2 bases, J shed 3 bases, and the junction held 6 bases outside the gene matches. CDR1 is LNHDA, CDR2 SQIVND, per germline (reference sequence). The CDR3 sequence: CASSIYRDRGFNQPQHF. In DNA form, the CDR3 reads TGTGCCAGTAGTATATACCGGGACAGGGGGTTCAATCAGCCCCAGCATTTT.

This clone has only one observation. This sequence joins TRBV5-6 and TRBJ1-2, with a weak D call TRBD1 (6 bases). The germline gives CDR1 SGHDT, CDR2 YYEEEE. V lost 4 bases to trimming and J lost 8 bases, with 15 bases between them. CDR3 length equals 13 residues. CDR3 nucleotides: TGTGCCAGCAGCCTAGGGGGGGCGGGCGGCTACACCTTC. Protein: CASSLGGAGGYTF.

The chain has TRBV2 and TRBJ1-1; perhaps TRBD1 as D (5 bases). CDR3 size: 15 residues. V lost 2 bases to trimming and J lost 5 bases, with 15 bases between them. Germline CDR1 and CDR2: SNHLY and FYNNEI. CDR3 protein: CASSEISGRGTEAFF. CDR3 nucleotide sequence: TGTGCCAGCAGTGAAATTTCAGGGAGGGGTACTGAAGCTTTCTTT.

The J gene is TRBJ2-1, the V gene TRBV6-2 or TRBV6-3; TRBD2 matches at 9 bases. CDR3 length: 15 amino acids. The J segment lost 4 bases and the V segment lost 2 bases, leaving 3 bases of the junction unmatched. The V gene's germline CDR1 is MNHEY and CDR2 SVGEGT. CDR3 sequence reads: CASSYRAGGYNEQFF. CDR3 nucleotides: TGTGCCAGCAGTTACCGGGCGGGGGGGTACAATGAGCAGTTCTTC.

This clone has just a few counts. V usage is TRBV7-8 and J usage is TRBJ1-5; the match to TRBD1 covers 11 bases. CDR3 length: 17 residues. The ends lost 0 bases at V and 6 bases at J; junction bases unmatched: 7. Germline-derived CDR1 and CDR2 are SGHVS and FQNEAQ. The CDR3 DNA follows: TGTGCCAGCAGCTTAGCGAACGGACAGGGGGCTGGTCAGCCCCAGCATTTT. Translating gives CASSLANGQGAGQPQHF.

This clone was seen a handful of times. V and J are TRBV5-1 and TRBJ1-2; 9 bases are shared with TRBD1. With 0 bases clipped from V and 7 bases from J, the junction kept 4 bases outside the gene matches. The CDR3 runs to 14 residues. The germline V gene has CDR1 SGHRS and CDR2 YFSETQ. The CDR3 loop is CASSLDRGQSGYTF. The CDR3 nucleotides read TGCGCCAGCAGCTTGGACAGGGGGCAGAGTGGCTACACCTTC.

The chain is built from TRBV6-2 or TRBV6-3 and TRBJ1-4; 7 bases agree with TRBD1. This CDR3 is built from 15 residues. Per the germline V gene, CDR1 is MNHEY and CDR2 is SVGEGT. With V trimmed by 5 bases and J by 6 bases, 9 bases remained unmatched. The CDR3 nucleotides are TGTGCCAGCAGTACCAGACAGGGACCTTATGAAAAACTGTTTTTT. Amino acids: CASSTRQGPYEKLFF.

V is TRBV7-2 and J is TRBJ1-2; TRBD1 is a possible D gene (5 bases). The V end lost 5 bases, the J end lost 2 bases, and 12 bases lay between the germline ends. This CDR3 has 14 residues. Germline CDR1 SGHTA, CDR2 FQGNSA. The CDR3 sequence: CASSPAGLNYGYTF. The DNA of the CDR3 is TGTGCCAGCAGCCCAGCGGGACTAAACTATGGCTACACCTTC.